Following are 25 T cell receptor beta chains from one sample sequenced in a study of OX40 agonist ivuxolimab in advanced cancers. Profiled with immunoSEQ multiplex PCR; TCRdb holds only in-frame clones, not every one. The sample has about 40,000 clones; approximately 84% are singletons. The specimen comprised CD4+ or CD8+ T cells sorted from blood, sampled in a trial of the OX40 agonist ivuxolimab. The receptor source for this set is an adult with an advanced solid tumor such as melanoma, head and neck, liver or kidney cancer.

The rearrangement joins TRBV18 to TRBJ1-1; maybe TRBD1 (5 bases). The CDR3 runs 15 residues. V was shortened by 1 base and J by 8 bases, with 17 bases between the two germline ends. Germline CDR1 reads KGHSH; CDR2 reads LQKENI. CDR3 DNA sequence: TGTGCCAGCTCACCACTTAATATTCAGGAGGGGGAAGCTTTCTTT. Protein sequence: CASSPLNIQEGEAFF. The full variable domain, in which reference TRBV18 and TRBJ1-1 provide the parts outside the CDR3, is NAGVMQNPRHLVRRRGQEARLRCSPMKGHSHVYWYRQLPEEGLKFMVYLQKENIIDESGMPKERFSAEFPKEGPSILRIQQVVRGDSAAYFCASSPLNIQEGEAFFGQGTRLTVV.

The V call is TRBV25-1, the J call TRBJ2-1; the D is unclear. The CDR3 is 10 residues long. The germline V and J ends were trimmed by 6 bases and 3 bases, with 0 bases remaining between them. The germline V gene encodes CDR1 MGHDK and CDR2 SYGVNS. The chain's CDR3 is CASSYNEQFF. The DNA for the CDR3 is TGTGCCAGCAGCTACAATGAGCAGTTCTTC.

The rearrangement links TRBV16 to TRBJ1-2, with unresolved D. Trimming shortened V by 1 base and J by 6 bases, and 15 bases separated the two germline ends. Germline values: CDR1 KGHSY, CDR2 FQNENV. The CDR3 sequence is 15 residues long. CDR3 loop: CASSQFRPKEDGYTF. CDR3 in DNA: TGTGCCAGCAGCCAATTCCGGCCTAAGGAGGATGGCTACACCTTC.

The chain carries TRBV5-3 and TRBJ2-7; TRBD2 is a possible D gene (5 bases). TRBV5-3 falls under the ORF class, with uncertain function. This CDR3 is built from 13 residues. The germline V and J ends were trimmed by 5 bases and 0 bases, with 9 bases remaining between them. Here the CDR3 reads CARRAGNSYEQYF. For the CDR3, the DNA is TGTGCCAGAAGGGCCGGGAACTCCTACGAGCAGTACTTC.

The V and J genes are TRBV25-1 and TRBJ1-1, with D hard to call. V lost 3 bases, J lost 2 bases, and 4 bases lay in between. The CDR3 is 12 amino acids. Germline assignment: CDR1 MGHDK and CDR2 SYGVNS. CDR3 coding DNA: TGTGCCAGCAGTGACCCTAACACTGAAGCTTTCTTT. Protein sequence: CASSDPNTEAFF.

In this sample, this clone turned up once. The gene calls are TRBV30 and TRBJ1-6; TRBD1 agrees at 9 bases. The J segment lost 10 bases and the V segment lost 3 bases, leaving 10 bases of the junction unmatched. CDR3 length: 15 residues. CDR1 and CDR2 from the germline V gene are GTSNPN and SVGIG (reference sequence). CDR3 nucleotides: TGTGCCTGGAGCCTAGCCGGGACAGGGAGGTCACCCCTCCACTTT. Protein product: CAWSLAGTGRSPLHF.

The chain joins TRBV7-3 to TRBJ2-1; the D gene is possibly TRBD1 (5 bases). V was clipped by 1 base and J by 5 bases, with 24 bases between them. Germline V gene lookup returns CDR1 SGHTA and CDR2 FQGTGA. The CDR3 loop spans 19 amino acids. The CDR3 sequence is CASSLRIAGYGAMDNEQFF. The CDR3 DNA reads TGTGCCAGCAGCTTAAGAATCGCAGGGTATGGGGCTATGGACAATGAGCAGTTCTTC.

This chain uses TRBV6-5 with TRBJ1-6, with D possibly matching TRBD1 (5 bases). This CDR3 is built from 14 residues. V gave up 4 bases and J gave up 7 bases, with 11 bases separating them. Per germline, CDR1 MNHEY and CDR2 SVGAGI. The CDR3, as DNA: TGTGCCAGCAGTTGGGGGGTTCCCAATTCACCCCTCCACTTT. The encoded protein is CASSWGVPNSPLHF.

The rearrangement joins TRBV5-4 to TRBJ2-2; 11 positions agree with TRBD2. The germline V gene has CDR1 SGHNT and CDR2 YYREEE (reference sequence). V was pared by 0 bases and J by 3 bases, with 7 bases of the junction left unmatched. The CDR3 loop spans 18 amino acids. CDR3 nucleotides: TGTGCCAGCAGCTTGGCGACTAGCGGGGTGGGCGACACCGGGGAGCTGTTTTTT. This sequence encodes CASSLATSGVGDTGELFF.

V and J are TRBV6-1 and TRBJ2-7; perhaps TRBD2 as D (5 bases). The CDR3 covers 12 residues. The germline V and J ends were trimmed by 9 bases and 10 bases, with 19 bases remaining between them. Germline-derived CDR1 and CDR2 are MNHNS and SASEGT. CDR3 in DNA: TGTGCCAGTCTCGAAGTCGGGATCTTCCAGTACTTC. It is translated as CASLEVGIFQYF.

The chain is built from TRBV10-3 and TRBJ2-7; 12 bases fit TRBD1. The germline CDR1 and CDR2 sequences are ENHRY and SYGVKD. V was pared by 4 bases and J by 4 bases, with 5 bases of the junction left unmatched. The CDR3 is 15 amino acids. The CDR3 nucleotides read TGTGCCATCAGTGCCTGGGGACAGGGGGCTTACGAGCAGTACTTC. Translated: CAISAWGQGAYEQYF.

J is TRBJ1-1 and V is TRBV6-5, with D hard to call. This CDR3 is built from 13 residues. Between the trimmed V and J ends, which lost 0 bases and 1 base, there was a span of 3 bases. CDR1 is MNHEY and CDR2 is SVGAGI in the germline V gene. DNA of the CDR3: TGTGCCAGCAGTTACTCGTCGAACACTGAAGCTTTCTTT. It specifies CASSYSSNTEAFF.

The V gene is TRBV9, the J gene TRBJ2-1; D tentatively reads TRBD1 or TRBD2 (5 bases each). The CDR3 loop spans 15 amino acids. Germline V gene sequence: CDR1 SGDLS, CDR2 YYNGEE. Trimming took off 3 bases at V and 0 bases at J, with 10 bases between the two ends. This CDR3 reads CASSGRESSYNEQFF. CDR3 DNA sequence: TGTGCCAGCAGCGGCAGGGAGAGCTCCTACAATGAGCAGTTCTTC. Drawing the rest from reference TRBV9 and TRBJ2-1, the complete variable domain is DSGVTQTPKHLITATGQRVTLRCSPRSGDLSVYWYQQSLDQGLQFLIQYYNGEERAKGNILERFSAQQFPDLHSELNLSSLELGDSALYFCASSGRESSYNEQFFGPGTRLTVL.

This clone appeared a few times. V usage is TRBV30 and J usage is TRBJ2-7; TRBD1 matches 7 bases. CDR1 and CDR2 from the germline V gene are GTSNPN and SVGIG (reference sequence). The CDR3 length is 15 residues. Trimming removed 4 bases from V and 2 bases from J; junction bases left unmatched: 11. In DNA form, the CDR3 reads TGTGCCTGGACCCCCTCGGACAGGACCCCCTACGAGCAGTACTTC. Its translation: CAWTPSDRTPYEQYF.

This CDR3 is CASSNRDRANEQFF. The CDR3, as DNA: TGTGCCAGCAGCAACCGGGACAGGGCAAATGAGCAGTTCTTC. The chain uses TRBV11-3 and TRBJ2-1; 9 bases align to TRBD1. Germline V lookup: CDR1 SGHNT, CDR2 YENEEA. This CDR3 comprises 14 residues. Trimming removed 5 bases from V and 7 bases from J; junction bases left unmatched: 6.

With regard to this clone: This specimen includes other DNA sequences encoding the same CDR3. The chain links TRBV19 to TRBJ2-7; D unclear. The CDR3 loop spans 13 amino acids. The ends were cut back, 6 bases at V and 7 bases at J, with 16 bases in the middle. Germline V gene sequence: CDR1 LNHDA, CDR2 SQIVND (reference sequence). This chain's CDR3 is CASSSGQIGEQYF. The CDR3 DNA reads TGTGCCAGTAGCTCCGGGCAGATTGGGGAGCAGTACTTC.

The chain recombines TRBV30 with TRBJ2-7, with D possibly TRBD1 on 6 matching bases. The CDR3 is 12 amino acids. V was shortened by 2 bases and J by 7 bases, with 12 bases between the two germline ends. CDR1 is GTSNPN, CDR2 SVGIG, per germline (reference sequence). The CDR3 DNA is TGTGCCTGGAGTACAGGGTCGGAAGAGCAGTACTTC. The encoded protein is CAWSTGSEEQYF.

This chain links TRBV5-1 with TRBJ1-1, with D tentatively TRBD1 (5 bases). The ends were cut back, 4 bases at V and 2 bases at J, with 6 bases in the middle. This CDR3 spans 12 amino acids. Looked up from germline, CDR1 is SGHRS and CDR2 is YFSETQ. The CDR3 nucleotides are TGCGCCAGCAGCGGGGGTAACACTGAAGCTTTCTTT. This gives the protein CASSGGNTEAFF.

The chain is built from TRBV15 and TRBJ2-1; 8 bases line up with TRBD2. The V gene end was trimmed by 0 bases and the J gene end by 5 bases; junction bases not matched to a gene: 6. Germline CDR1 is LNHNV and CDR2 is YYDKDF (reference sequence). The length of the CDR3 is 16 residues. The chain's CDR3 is CATSREREVGDNEQFF. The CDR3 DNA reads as TGTGCCACCAGCAGAGAGCGGGAGGTGGGGGACAATGAGCAGTTCTTC.

CDR3 residues: CASSYSPMAAGGLDTQYF. In nucleotides, the CDR3 is TGTGCCAGCAGTTATTCCCCTATGGCAGCGGGAGGGTTAGATACGCAGTATTTT. The rearrangement uses TRBV28 and TRBJ2-3; 10 bases align to TRBD2. In germline, CDR1 is MDHEN, CDR2 SYDVKM. V trimming: 4 bases; J trimming: 5 bases; junction bases outside the gene matches: 15. The CDR3 loop spans 18 amino acids.

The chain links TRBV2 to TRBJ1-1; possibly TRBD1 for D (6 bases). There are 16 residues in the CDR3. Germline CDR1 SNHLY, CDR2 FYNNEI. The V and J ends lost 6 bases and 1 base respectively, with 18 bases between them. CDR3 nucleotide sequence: TGTGCCAGCAGCCCCTTCTTTGGGGGCTCGAACACTGAAGCTTTCTTT. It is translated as CASSPFFGGSNTEAFF.

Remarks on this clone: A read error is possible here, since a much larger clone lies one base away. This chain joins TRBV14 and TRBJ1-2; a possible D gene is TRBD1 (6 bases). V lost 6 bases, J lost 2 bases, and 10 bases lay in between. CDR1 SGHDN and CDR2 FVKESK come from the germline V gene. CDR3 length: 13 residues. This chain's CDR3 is CASSPQGNYGYTF. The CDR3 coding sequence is TGTGCCAGCAGTCCACAGGGAAACTATGGCTACACCTTC.

DNA of the CDR3: TGTGCCAGCAGTCCTTCGGTCGCGGGCGGCTACACCTTC. Translating it yields CASSPSVAGGYTF. This chain joins TRBV27 and TRBJ1-2, with D hard to call. Trimming cost V 5 bases and J 8 bases, with 15 bases left between them. This CDR3 region has 13 residues. Germline V gene sequence: CDR1 MNHEY, CDR2 SMNVEV (reference sequence).

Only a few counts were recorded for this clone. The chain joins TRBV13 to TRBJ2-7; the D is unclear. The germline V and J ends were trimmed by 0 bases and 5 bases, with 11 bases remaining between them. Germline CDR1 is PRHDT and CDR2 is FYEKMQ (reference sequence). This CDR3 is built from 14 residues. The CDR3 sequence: CASSLGVRGDEQYF. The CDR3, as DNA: TGTGCCAGCAGCTTAGGGGTTCGTGGGGACGAGCAGTACTTC.

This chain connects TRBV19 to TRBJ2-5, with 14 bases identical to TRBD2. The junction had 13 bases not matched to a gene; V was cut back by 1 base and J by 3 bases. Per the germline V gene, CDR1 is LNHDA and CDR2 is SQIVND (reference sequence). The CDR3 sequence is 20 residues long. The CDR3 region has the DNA TGTGCCAGTAGTATAGGAAGCGGCAAGGGACTAGCGGGAGAGGAAGAGACCCAGTACTTC. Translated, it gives CASSIGSGKGLAGEEETQYF.